This TCR beta chain was obtained from a study of shared clonotypes between healthy human individuals. CD45RO-negative CD8 cells positively selected for CCR7 made up the naive population, which excluded terminally differentiated effector memory CD45RA+ cells. Clones were read by immunoSEQ multiplex PCR, and TCRdb kept only the in-frame ones, dropping some. The sample yields under 850,000 clones, 80% to 95% seen once. Sequencing input: naive CD8+ T cells sorted from blood. The clonotype was recovered from a man between 25 and 39 years old in good health.

Here the CDR3 reads CASSLGTVEEETQYF. The CDR3 nucleotides read TGTGCCAGCAGCTTAGGCACGGTGGAAGAGGAGACCCAGTACTTC. The rearrangement uses TRBV11-1 and TRBJ2-5; unclear D gene. CDR1 is SGHAT, CDR2 FQDESV, per germline (reference sequence). This CDR3 spans 15 amino acids. Trimming took 1 base from V and 5 from J, leaving 14 bases between them. Supplemented by reference TRBV11-1 and TRBJ2-5, the full variable domain reads EAEVAQSPRYKITEKSQAVAFWCDPISGHATLYWYRQILGQGPELLVQFQDESVVDDSQLPKDRFSAERLKGVDSTLKIQPAELGDSAMYLCASSLGTVEEETQYFGPGTRLLVL.